This is a list of T cell receptor beta chains from one sample in a study of OX40 agonist ivuxolimab in advanced cancers. Profiled with immunoSEQ multiplex PCR; TCRdb holds only in-frame clones, not every one. The repertoire includes 15,000 to 20,000 clones, roughly 89% of them detected once, and 10% to 15% sits in the top ten. This material consisted of CD4+ or CD8+ T cells sorted from blood, taken in a trial of the OX40 agonist ivuxolimab. Receptors were obtained from an adult with an advanced solid tumor such as melanoma, head and neck, liver or kidney cancer. Both conserved end residues are part of each CDR3. The order of the fields is D gene, clone size, V gene, J gene, CDR3 protein, CDR3 DNA. A D gene is named only where the DNA matches it firmly. A clone size is listed for some rows: how often the clone was seen (once, few, many), or a class if it is expanded.

TRBD2	-	TRBV10-3	TRBJ2-3	CAISERGFGLAGEGSTDTQYF	TGTGCCATCAGTGAAAGGGGCTTTGGACTAGCGGGAGAAGGGAGCACAGATACGCAGTATTTT
-	-	TRBV6-1	TRBJ2-7	CASSRDRRAQYF	TGTGCCAGCAGCCGGGACCGACGCGCGCAGTACTTC
-	-	TRBV18	TRBJ1-1	CASSIGQVNTEAFF	TGTGCCAGCTCAATTGGACAAGTGAACACTGAAGCTTTCTTT
-	medium-sized	TRBV27	TRBJ1-6	CASSPDPTYNSPLHF	TGTGCCAGCAGCCCCGACCCCACCTATAATTCACCCCTCCACTTT
TRBD1	-	TRBV7-9	TRBJ2-5	CASRTGVEETQYF	TGTGCCAGCAGGACAGGGGTAGAGGAGACCCAGTACTTC
TRBD1	-	TRBV19	TRBJ2-5	CASSTVDRGLETQYF	TGTGCCAGTAGTACCGTGGACAGGGGGCTAGAGACCCAGTACTTC
-	-	TRBV29-1	TRBJ2-7	CSVEGQGIGEQYF	TGCAGCGTTGAAGGGCAGGGTATAGGCGAGCAGTACTTC
-	-	TRBV18	TRBJ1-1	CASSPKPRQANTEAFF	TGTGCCAGCTCACCAAAGCCAAGGCAGGCGAACACTGAAGCTTTCTTT
-	-	TRBV30	TRBJ1-1	CAQSSKWNTEAFF	TGTGCCCAAAGTTCTAAGTGGAACACTGAAGCTTTCTTT
TRBD1	-	TRBV10-1	TRBJ1-5	CASSGTDSNQPQHF	TGCGCCAGCAGCGGGACAGATAGCAATCAGCCCCAGCATTTT
-	-	TRBV28	TRBJ2-7	CASSSLDSYEQYF	TGTGCCAGCAGTTCCCTGGACAGCTACGAGCAGTACTTC
-	-	TRBV2	TRBJ1-4	CASEIWAGLNEKLFF	TGTGCCAGCGAAATTTGGGCAGGATTAAATGAAAAACTGTTTTTT
TRBD2	-	TRBV27	TRBJ2-7	CASSLGLAGREQYF	TGTGCCAGCAGTTTAGGGCTAGCGGGACGCGAGCAGTACTTC
-	-	TRBV7-7	TRBJ2-7	CASSLEAKAYYEQYF	TGTGCTAGCAGCTTAGAAGCCAAGGCCTACTACGAGCAGTACTTC
TRBD1	once	TRBV5-1	TRBJ2-1	CASSIGGTGFYNEQFF	TGCGCCAGCAGCATTGGCGGGACAGGGTTTTACAATGAGCAGTTCTTC
TRBD1	-	TRBV2	TRBJ2-7	CASRISRGISYEQYF	TGTGCCAGCAGAATTTCCAGGGGGATCTCCTACGAGCAGTACTTC
-	once	TRBV10-1	TRBJ1-2	CASSVIRVRGNYGYTF	TGCGCCAGCAGTGTTATCAGGGTTAGGGGAAACTATGGCTACACCTTC
-	-	TRBV4-1	TRBJ1-2	CASSQAPGSRLRGYTF	TGCGCCAGCAGCCAGGCTCCTGGTTCCCGCTTAAGGGGCTACACCTTC
TRBD1	-	TRBV7-9	TRBJ1-1	CASSKQGRPNMNTEAFF	TGTGCCAGCAGCAAACAGGGGCGCCCTAATATGAACACTGAAGCTTTCTTT
-	-	TRBV29-1	TRBJ2-1	CSGGPASTENNEQFF	TGCAGCGGCGGACCTGCATCGACCGAGAACAATGAGCAGTTCTTC
-	-	TRBV7-9	TRBJ2-3	CASSLGAGLGTQYF	TGTGCCAGCAGCTTGGGGGCGGGGCTCGGTACGCAGTATTTT
-	-	TRBV2	TRBJ2-5	CASTGRGGRVETQYF	TGTGCCAGCACAGGGAGGGGGGGCCGGGTGGAGACCCAGTACTTC
-	-	TRBV5-1	TRBJ1-1	CASSYRLNTEAFF	TGCGCCAGCAGCTACCGCTTGAACACTGAAGCTTTCTTT
TRBD1	-	TRBV2	TRBJ1-2	CASSRDTGGVYGYTF	TGTGCCAGCAGTCGGGACACAGGGGGGGTCTATGGCTACACCTTC
TRBD2	-	TRBV7-9	TRBJ2-5	CASSPPGGGRYQETQYF	TGTGCCAGCAGCCCCCCTGGGGGCGGGAGGTACCAAGAGACCCAGTACTTC
TRBD1	-	TRBV10-2	TRBJ2-3	CASSEDRVTDTQYF	TGCGCCAGCAGTGAGGACAGGGTCACAGATACGCAGTATTTT
TRBD2	-	TRBV10-3	TRBJ2-7	CAISEAGRETYEQYF	TGTGCCATCAGTGAAGCGGGGCGGGAGACCTACGAGCAGTACTTC
-	-	TRBV27	TRBJ1-5	CASSLGQGNQPQHF	TGTGCCAGCAGTTTAGGGCAGGGAAATCAGCCCCAGCATTTT
-	-	TRBV7-9	TRBJ2-5	CASSPGRLQETQYF	TGTGCCAGCAGCCCGGGGCGGTTGCAAGAGACCCAGTACTTC
-	once	TRBV7-9	TRBJ1-3	CASSFTGLGSGNTIYF	TGTGCCAGCAGCTTCACAGGGCTCGGCTCTGGAAACACCATATATTTT
TRBD2	once	TRBV29-1	TRBJ2-1	CRAGGSGIYEQFF	TGCAGGGCGGGAGGTAGCGGGATCTATGAGCAGTTCTTC
-	-	TRBV9	TRBJ2-7	CASSVSLDNEQYF	TGTGCCAGCAGCGTAAGCCTAGATAACGAGCAGTACTTC
TRBD2	-	TRBV4-1	TRBJ2-2	CASSQFKREGTGELFF	TGCGCCAGCAGCCAGTTTAAGCGGGAGGGCACCGGGGAGCTGTTTTTT
-	-	TRBV5-1	TRBJ2-7	CASSLRGQTYEQYF	TGCGCCAGCAGCTTGAGGGGTCAAACCTACGAGCAGTACTTC
-	-	TRBV7-9	TRBJ1-2	CASSLVGLYQYGYTF	TGTGCCAGCAGCTTAGTTGGTTTATACCAGTATGGCTACACCTTC
-	-	TRBV9	TRBJ2-1	CASSLRQSSYNEQFF	TGTGCCAGCAGCCTTCGACAGAGCTCCTACAATGAGCAGTTCTTC
-	-	TRBV4-2	TRBJ1-1	CASSQYEDTEAFF	TGTGCCAGCAGCCAATATGAGGACACTGAAGCTTTCTTT
TRBD1	-	TRBV27	TRBJ2-7	CASSWGQEDYEQYF	TGTGCCAGCAGTTGGGGACAGGAGGACTACGAGCAGTACTTC
TRBD1	once	TRBV7-9	TRBJ1-1	CASSFGQGSTEAFF	TGTGCCAGCAGCTTTGGACAGGGCAGCACTGAAGCTTTCTTT
-	once	TRBV27	TRBJ1-2	CASSLSGDYGYTF	TGTGCCAGCAGTTTATCTGGGGACTATGGCTACACCTTC
-	-	TRBV28	TRBJ2-3	CASSWGAQDTQYF	TGTGCCAGCAGTTGGGGGGCTCAAGATACGCAGTATTTT
-	-	TRBV4-3	TRBJ1-2	CASSHWFGGTNGYTF	TGCGCCAGCAGCCATTGGTTTGGAGGGACTAATGGCTACACCTTC
-	-	TRBV18	TRBJ2-6	CASSPSTGSGANVLTF	TGTGCCAGCTCACCCTCAACAGGGTCTGGGGCCAACGTCCTGACTTTC
TRBD2	-	TRBV9	TRBJ2-1	CASSVGSGGFNEQFF	TGTGCCAGCAGCGTAGGAAGCGGGGGGTTCAATGAGCAGTTCTTC
-	-	TRBV9	TRBJ2-2	CASSVSGNANTGELFF	TGTGCCAGCAGCGTAAGTGGGAACGCGAACACCGGGGAGCTGTTTTTT